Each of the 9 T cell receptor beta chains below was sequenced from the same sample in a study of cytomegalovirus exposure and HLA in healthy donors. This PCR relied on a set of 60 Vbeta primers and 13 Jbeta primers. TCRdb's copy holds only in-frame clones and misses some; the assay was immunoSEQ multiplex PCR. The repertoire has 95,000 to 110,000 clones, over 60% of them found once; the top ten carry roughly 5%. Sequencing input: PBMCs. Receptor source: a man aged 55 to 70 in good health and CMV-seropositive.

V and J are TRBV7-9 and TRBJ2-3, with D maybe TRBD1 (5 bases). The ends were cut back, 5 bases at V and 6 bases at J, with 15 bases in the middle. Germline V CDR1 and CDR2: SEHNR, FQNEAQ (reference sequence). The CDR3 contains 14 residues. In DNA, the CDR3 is TGTGCCAGCAGCCCGGACCCAGGGATGGATACGCAGTATTTT. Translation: CASSPDPGMDTQYF. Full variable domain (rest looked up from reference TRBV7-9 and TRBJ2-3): DTGVSQNPRHKITKRGQNVTFRCDPISEHNRLYWYRQTLGQGPEFLTYFQNEAQLEKSRLLSDRFSAERPKGSFSTLEIQRTEQGDSAMYLCASSPDPGMDTQYFGPGTRLTVL.

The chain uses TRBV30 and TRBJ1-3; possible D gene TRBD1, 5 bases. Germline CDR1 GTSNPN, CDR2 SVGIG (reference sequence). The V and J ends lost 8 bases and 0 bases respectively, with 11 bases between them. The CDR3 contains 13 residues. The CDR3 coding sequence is TGTGCCGGGGCTGTATCCTCTGGAAACACCATATATTTT. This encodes CAGAVSSGNTIYF.

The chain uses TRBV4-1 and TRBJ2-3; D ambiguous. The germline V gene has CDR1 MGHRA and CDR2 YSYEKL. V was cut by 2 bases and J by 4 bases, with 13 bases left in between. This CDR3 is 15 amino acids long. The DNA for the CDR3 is TGCGCCAGCAGCCAACTCGCGGTAGGTTCAGATACGCAGTATTTT. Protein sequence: CASSQLAVGSDTQYF.

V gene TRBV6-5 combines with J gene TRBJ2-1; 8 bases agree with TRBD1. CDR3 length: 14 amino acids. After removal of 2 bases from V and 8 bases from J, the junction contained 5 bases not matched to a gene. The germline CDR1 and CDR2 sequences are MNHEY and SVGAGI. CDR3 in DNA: TGTGCCAGCAGTTACAACAGGGGGTTTGATGAGCAGTTCTTC. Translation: CASSYNRGFDEQFF.

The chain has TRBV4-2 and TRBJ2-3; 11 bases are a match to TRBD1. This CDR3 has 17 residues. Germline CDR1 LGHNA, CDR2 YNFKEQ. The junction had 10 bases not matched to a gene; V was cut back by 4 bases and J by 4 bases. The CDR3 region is CASSRAGGQGAPDTQYF. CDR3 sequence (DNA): TGTGCCAGCAGCCGTGCGGGAGGACAGGGGGCCCCAGATACGCAGTATTTT.

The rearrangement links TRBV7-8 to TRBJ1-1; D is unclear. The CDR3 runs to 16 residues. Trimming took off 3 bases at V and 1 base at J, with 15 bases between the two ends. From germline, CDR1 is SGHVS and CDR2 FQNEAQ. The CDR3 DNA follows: TGTGCCAGCAGCTTTGAGATGGGAGCGGGGAACACTGAAGCTTTCTTT. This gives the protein CASSFEMGAGNTEAFF.

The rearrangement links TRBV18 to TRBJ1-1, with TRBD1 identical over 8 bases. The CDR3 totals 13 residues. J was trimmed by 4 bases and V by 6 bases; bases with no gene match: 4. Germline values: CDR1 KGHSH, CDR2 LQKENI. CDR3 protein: CASSGTGGTEAFF. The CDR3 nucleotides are TGTGCCAGCTCGGGAACAGGGGGCACTGAAGCTTTCTTT.

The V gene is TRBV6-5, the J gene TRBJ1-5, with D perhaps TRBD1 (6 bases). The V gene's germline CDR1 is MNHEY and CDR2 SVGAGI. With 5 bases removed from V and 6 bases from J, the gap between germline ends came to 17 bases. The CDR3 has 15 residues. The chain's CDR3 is CASSKKPGVGQPQHF. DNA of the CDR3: TGTGCCAGCAGTAAAAAGCCAGGGGTAGGTCAGCCCCAGCATTTT.

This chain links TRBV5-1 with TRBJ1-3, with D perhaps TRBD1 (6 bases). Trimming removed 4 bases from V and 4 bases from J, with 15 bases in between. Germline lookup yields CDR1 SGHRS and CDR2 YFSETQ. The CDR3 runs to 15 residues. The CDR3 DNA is TGCGCCAGCAGCCTACAGGGAAGTTCGGGAAACACCATATATTTT. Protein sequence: CASSLQGSSGNTIYF.